This entry lists 8 T cell receptor beta chains sequenced from one sample in a study of shared clonotypes between healthy human individuals. The repertoire was sequenced with immunoSEQ multiplex PCR; TCRdb's copy has only in-frame clones and lacks some. In the table there are about 490,000 clones, 79% of which are singletons. The sample was PBMCs. These receptors all stem from a middle-aged woman in good health. Some clones in this sample may be carry-over from other donors' samples.

J is TRBJ2-7 and V is TRBV6-5; 9 bases are a match to TRBD2. CDR1 is MNHEY and CDR2 is SVGAGI in the germline V gene. Trimming at V came to 6 bases and at J to 7 bases, leaving 13 bases not matched to a gene. CDR3 length: 15 residues. In DNA form, the CDR3 reads TGTGCCAGCAGCAGTCGGTCAGCGGGAGGTTGGGAGCAGTACTTC. Translating gives CASSSRSAGGWEQYF.

V usage is TRBV4-2 and J usage is TRBJ2-3; 8 bases are a match to TRBD2. The V gene end was trimmed by 1 base and the J gene end by 1 base; junction bases not matched to a gene: 4. The germline V gene encodes CDR1 LGHNA and CDR2 YNFKEQ. The CDR3 has 16 residues. This chain's CDR3 is CASSQGTSGGTDTQYF. CDR3 sequence (DNA): TGTGCCAGCAGCCAAGGAACTAGCGGCGGCACAGATACGCAGTATTTT.

The V and J genes are TRBV15 and TRBJ1-2; D gene unclear. The CDR3 has 16 amino acids. Germline V gene lookup returns CDR1 LNHNV and CDR2 YYDKDF (reference sequence). Trimming removed 0 bases at V and 8 bases at J, with 19 bases between. CDR3 protein: CATSRDNPRGGQGYTF. As DNA, the CDR3 is TGTGCCACCAGCAGAGATAACCCCCGCGGAGGCCAAGGCTACACCTTC.

V is TRBV9 and J is TRBJ2-1; TRBD2 matches at 8 bases. Germline CDR1 and CDR2: SGDLS and YYNGEE. This CDR3 region has 14 residues. Unmatched junction bases numbered 1, after V lost 0 bases and J lost 5 bases. This CDR3 is CASSVGAGDNEQFF. The CDR3 DNA follows: TGTGCCAGCAGCGTAGGAGCGGGAGACAATGAGCAGTTCTTC.

The rearrangement uses TRBV19 and TRBJ1-5; TRBD1 matches 7 bases. Germline CDR1 and CDR2: LNHDA and SQIVND (reference sequence). The CDR3 is 14 residues long. V lost 6 bases to trimming and J lost 4 bases; unmatched junction nucleotides: 6. The CDR3 region has the DNA TGTGCCAGTAGCCGGGACAGACCGAATCAGCCCCAGCATTTT. It codes for CASSRDRPNQPQHF.

The chain employs TRBV5-4 and TRBJ2-3; TRBD1 is a possible D gene (5 bases). The germline gives CDR1 SGHNT, CDR2 YYREEE (reference sequence). Trimming removed 1 base at V and 5 bases at J, with 17 bases between. The CDR3 has 16 residues. CDR3 sequence: CASSLFGHRLGDTQYF. In DNA form, the CDR3 reads TGTGCCAGCAGCTTGTTCGGGCACAGGTTAGGAGATACGCAGTATTTT.

There are a few counts of this clone. Other DNA sequences of this sample code for an identical CDR3. The chain is built from TRBV5-1 and TRBJ2-7, with 14 bases fitting TRBD2. V lost 0 bases to trimming and J lost 4 bases; unmatched junction nucleotides: 0. The V gene's germline CDR1 is SGHRS and CDR2 YFSETQ. The length of the CDR3 is 15 residues. In DNA, the CDR3 is TGCGCCAGCAGCTTGGGACTAGCGGGAGGGTACGAGCAGTACTTC. Translated, it gives CASSLGLAGGYEQYF.

This rearrangement joins TRBV18 to TRBJ1-4; the match to TRBD1 covers 7 bases. The V gene end was trimmed by 3 bases and the J gene end by 3 bases; junction bases not matched to a gene: 7. The length of the CDR3 is 16 residues. Germline values: CDR1 KGHSH, CDR2 LQKENI. The CDR3 reads CASSPAPGGANEKLFF. Here the CDR3 DNA reads TGTGCCAGCTCACCCGCCCCAGGGGGGGCTAATGAAAAACTGTTTTTT.